Described below is a single TCR beta chain sequence and its context. Through a sample-barcoded 5' primer and a J-beta primer mix, a second PCR was run for roughly 6 to 12 cycles. MiXCR was run by TCRdb on the 5' RACE reads, yielding one entry per CDR3 protein. The sample has 1,800,000 or so distinct CDR3 sequences, 30% to 40% seen once. Trimming cost V 7 bases and J 3 bases; bases outside gene matches: 9. CDR3 length equals 14 residues. Germline V gives CDR1 DFQATT, CDR2 SNEGSKA (reference sequence). The data were obtained in a study of blood T cells in healthy people across ages. Material for sequencing was blood. This clonotype was obtained from a human donor in good health. The chain recombines TRBV20-1 with TRBJ2-7; 10 positions agree with TRBD2. The CDR3, as DNA: TGCAGTGTTTCTCGGACTAGCGGCGACTACGAGCAGTACTTC. Protein product: CSVSRTSGDYEQYF.